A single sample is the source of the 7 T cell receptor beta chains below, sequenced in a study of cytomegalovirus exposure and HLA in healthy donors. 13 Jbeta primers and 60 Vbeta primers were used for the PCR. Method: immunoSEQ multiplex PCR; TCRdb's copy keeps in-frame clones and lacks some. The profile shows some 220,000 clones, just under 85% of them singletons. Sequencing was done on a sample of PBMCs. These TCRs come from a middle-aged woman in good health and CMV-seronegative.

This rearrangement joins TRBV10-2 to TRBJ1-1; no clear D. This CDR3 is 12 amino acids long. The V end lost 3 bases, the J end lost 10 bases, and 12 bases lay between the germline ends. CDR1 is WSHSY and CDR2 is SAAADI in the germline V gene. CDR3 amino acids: CASSDSVIGAFF. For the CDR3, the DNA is TGCGCCAGCAGTGACTCCGTAATCGGAGCTTTCTTT.

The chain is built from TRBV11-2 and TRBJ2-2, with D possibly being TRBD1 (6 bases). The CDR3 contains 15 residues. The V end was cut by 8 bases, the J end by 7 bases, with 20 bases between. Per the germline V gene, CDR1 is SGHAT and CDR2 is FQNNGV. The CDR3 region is CASSPAAGDYGELFF. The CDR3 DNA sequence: TGTGCCAGCTCACCGGCGGCAGGGGATTACGGGGAGCTGTTTTTT.

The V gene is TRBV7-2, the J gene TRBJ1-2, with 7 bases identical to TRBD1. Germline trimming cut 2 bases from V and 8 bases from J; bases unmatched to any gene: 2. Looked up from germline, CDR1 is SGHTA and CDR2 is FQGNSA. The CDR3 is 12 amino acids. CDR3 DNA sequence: TGTGCCAGCAGCTTATTGGGACAGGGCTACACCTTC. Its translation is CASSLLGQGYTF.

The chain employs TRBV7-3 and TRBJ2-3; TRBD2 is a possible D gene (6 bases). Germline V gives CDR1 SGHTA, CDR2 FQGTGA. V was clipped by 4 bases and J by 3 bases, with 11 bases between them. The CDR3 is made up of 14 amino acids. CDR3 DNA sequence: TGTGCCAGCAGCTCATTTGGGGGGACAGATACGCAGTATTTT. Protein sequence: CASSSFGGTDTQYF.

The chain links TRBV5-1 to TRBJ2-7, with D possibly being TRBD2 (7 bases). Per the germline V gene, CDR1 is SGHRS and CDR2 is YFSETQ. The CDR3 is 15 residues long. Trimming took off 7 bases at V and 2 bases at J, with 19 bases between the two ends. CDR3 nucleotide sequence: TGCGCCAGCGGGAGGGGGGGACAAAAAACCTACGAGCAGTACTTC. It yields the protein CASGRGGQKTYEQYF.

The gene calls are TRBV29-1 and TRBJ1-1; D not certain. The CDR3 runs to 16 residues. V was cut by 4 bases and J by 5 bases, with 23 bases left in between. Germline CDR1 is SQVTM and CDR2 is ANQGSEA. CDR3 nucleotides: TGCAGCGTTGTGGAGAGAATCCAAGGCAGTGGGACTGAAGCTTTCTTT. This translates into CSVVERIQGSGTEAFF.

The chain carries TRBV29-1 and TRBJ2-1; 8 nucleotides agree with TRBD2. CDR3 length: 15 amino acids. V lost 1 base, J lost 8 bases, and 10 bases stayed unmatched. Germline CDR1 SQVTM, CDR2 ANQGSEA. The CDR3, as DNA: TGCAGCGTTGAAGGCGCGGGAGGACCGGACGATGAGCAGTTCTTC. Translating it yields CSVEGAGGPDDEQFF.